These 31 T cell receptor beta chains were sequenced from one sample in a study of blood T cell repertoires in COVID-19. Method: immunoSEQ multiplex PCR; TCRdb's copy keeps in-frame clones and lacks some. The sample carries about 230,000 clones, roughly 84% recorded once. The specimen sequenced was peripheral blood. Receptor source: a woman between 40 and 55 years old who had recovered from COVID-19.

This clone showed up just once. The CDR3 DNA reads TGTGCCAGCAGCGCCCTGGGGCAGGCCCTCTCCTACGAGCAGTACTTC. Protein: CASSALGQALSYEQYF. The V call is TRBV11-3, the J call TRBJ2-7; TRBD1 is a possible D gene (5 bases). The CDR3 consists of 16 residues. Germline-derived CDR1 and CDR2 are SGHNT and YENEEA. V lost 5 bases, J lost 0 bases, and 17 bases lay in between.

The genes are TRBV7-2 and TRBJ2-7, with 13 bases identical to TRBD2. The junction had 7 bases not matched to a gene; V was cut back by 4 bases and J by 7 bases. There are 15 residues in the CDR3. Per the germline V gene, CDR1 is SGHTA and CDR2 is FQGNSA. CDR3 DNA sequence: TGTGCCAGCAGCTCAATACTAGCGGGGGGGAGTGAGCAGTACTTC. Translated, it gives CASSSILAGGSEQYF.

The J gene is TRBJ2-2, the V gene TRBV2; D is unresolved. The CDR3 sequence is 13 residues long. V gave up 3 bases and J gave up 6 bases, with 8 bases separating them. Germline V gene sequence: CDR1 SNHLY, CDR2 FYNNEI. DNA for the CDR3: TGTGCCAGCAGTGAGGTTCCGGCCGGGGAGCTGTTTTTT. Residues: CASSEVPAGELFF. Using reference TRBV2 and TRBJ2-2 for the parts outside the CDR3, the full variable domain is EPEVTQTPSHQVTQMGQEVILRCVPISNHLYFYWYRQILGQKVEFLVSFYNNEISEKSEIFDDQFSVERPDGSNFTLKIRSTKLEDSAMYFCASSEVPAGELFFGEGSRLTVL.

This chain uses TRBV18 with TRBJ2-5; TRBD2 aligns across 9 bases. The germline CDR1 and CDR2 sequences are KGHSH and LQKENI. This CDR3 spans 16 amino acids. J was trimmed by 1 base and V by 3 bases; bases with no gene match: 6. CDR3 DNA: TGTGCCAGCTCACCCTCTAGCGGGATACCCCAAGAGACCCAGTACTTC. As protein: CASSPSSGIPQETQYF.

The rearrangement links TRBV3-1 (or the pseudogene TRBV3-2) to TRBJ1-3; 9 bases are shared with TRBD1. V trimming: 4 bases; J trimming: 4 bases; junction bases outside the gene matches: 11. CDR3 length equals 17 residues. Germline V gene sequence: CDR1 LGHDT, CDR2 YNNKEL (reference sequence). The CDR3 loop is CASSPITGQGSGNTIYF. As DNA, the CDR3 is TGTGCCAGCAGCCCGATCACAGGACAGGGGAGCGGAAACACCATATATTTT.

The CDR3 DNA is TGTGCCAGCAGTAGCACAGGGGGGATTAATTCACCCCTCCACTTT. Amino acid sequence: CASSSTGGINSPLHF. The V and J genes are TRBV6-5 and TRBJ1-6, with 8 positions matching TRBD1. Germline lookup yields CDR1 MNHEY and CDR2 SVGAGI. This CDR3 contains 15 residues. J lost 6 bases, V lost 5 bases, and 6 bases had no gene match.

This chain joins TRBV6-6 and TRBJ1-2; unclear D gene. V lost 6 bases, J lost 8 bases, and 10 bases lay in between. The germline CDR1 and CDR2 sequences are MNHNY and SVGAGI (reference sequence). The length of the CDR3 is 11 residues. The CDR3 protein is CASSGPGGYTF. The DNA of the CDR3 is TGTGCCAGCAGCGGGCCGGGGGGCTACACCTTC.

V is TRBV10-3 and J is TRBJ1-1; D is uncertain. This CDR3 is built from 14 residues. Trimming pared 8 bases from V and 8 bases from J, leaving 21 bases between. CDR1 ENHRY and CDR2 SYGVKD come from the germline V gene. The CDR3 DNA follows: TGTGCCATCGGGTCCACGGTTTCACTAAACGAAGCTTTCTTT. Translation gives CAIGSTVSLNEAFF.

The sample holds many counts of this clone. The same CDR3 is also encoded by other DNA sequences in this sample. The chain joins TRBV11-3 to TRBJ2-1; D is unclear. Germline V gives CDR1 SGHNT, CDR2 YENEEA. The CDR3 is 15 amino acids. The V end lost 2 bases, the J end lost 0 bases, and 8 bases lay between the germline ends. The CDR3 DNA follows: TGTGCCAGCAGCTTATCTTCTAGCTCCTACAATGAGCAGTTCTTC. As protein: CASSLSSSSYNEQFF.

J is TRBJ2-2 and V is TRBV4-3, with TRBD2 matching over 14 bases. J gave up 4 bases and V 1 base, and 8 bases lay outside the gene matches. The CDR3 spans 19 residues. CDR1 LGHNA and CDR2 YSLEER come from the germline V gene. In DNA form, the CDR3 reads TGCGCCAGCAGCCAAGGTCAGACTAGCGGGGGGGCGTTCACCGGGGAGCTGTTTTTT. Amino acid sequence: CASSQGQTSGGAFTGELFF.

The rearrangement joins TRBV7-9 to TRBJ2-5; 8 bases are shared with TRBD1. The trim removed 6 bases at V and 1 base at J, leaving 10 bases unmatched. CDR1 and CDR2 (germline): SEHNR, FQNEAQ (reference sequence). The CDR3 spans 16 residues. CDR3 in amino acids: CASRGPGGAGQETQYF. The DNA of the CDR3 is TGTGCCAGCAGAGGTCCAGGGGGCGCGGGCCAAGAGACCCAGTACTTC.

V is TRBV27 and J is TRBJ1-1; weak D call: TRBD1 (5 bases). From germline, CDR1 is MNHEY and CDR2 SMNVEV (reference sequence). The length of the CDR3 is 12 residues. Trimming stripped 6 bases from V and 5 bases from J, with 10 bases between. The chain's CDR3 is CASRHGGTEAFF. The CDR3 DNA follows: TGTGCCAGCAGGCACGGGGGGACTGAAGCTTTCTTT.

V and J are TRBV7-3 and TRBJ2-2, with 9 bases aligning to TRBD1. CDR3 length equals 15 residues. The germline V gene encodes CDR1 SGHTA and CDR2 FQGTGA. Germline trimming cut 6 bases from V and 3 bases from J; bases unmatched to any gene: 5. Written as DNA, the CDR3 is TGTGCCAGCAGGGCAACAGGGGGCGACACCGGGGAGCTGTTTTTT. As protein: CASRATGGDTGELFF.

The chain joins TRBV7-9 to TRBJ2-7; 7 nucleotides line up with TRBD1. The V and J ends lost 10 bases and 5 bases, in that order; junction bases with no gene match: 11. The CDR3 covers 13 residues. Germline loops: CDR1 SEHNR, CDR2 FQNEAQ (reference sequence). The CDR3 loop is CAMQGDSIHEQYF. As DNA, the CDR3 is TGTGCCATGCAGGGGGATTCGATCCACGAGCAGTACTTC.

The J gene is TRBJ2-7, the V gene TRBV29-1; D possibly corresponds to TRBD1 (5 bases). Looked up from germline, CDR1 is SQVTM and CDR2 is ANQGSEA. V was shortened by 6 bases and J by 2 bases, with 11 bases between the two germline ends. This CDR3 has 12 residues. CDR3: CSVTVPTYEQYF. The CDR3 DNA is TGCAGCGTGACAGTTCCGACCTACGAGCAGTACTTC.

The chain uses TRBV10-1 and TRBJ2-2, with 7 bases that match TRBD2. The CDR3 extends over 14 amino acids. V was pared by 2 bases and J by 6 bases, with 3 bases of the junction left unmatched. Germline CDR1 is WNHNN and CDR2 is SYGVQD (reference sequence). CDR3 loop: CASSEAGGAGELFF. The CDR3 coding sequence is TGCGCCAGCAGTGAGGCTGGGGGGGCCGGGGAGCTGTTTTTT.

The genes are TRBV7-2 and TRBJ2-5; 14 nucleotides align to TRBD2. The V gene end was trimmed by 4 bases and the J gene end by 5 bases; junction bases not matched to a gene: 3. CDR1 is SGHTA, CDR2 FQGNSA, per germline. This CDR3 region has 15 residues. CDR3: CASSSTSGGAETQYF. The CDR3 DNA follows: TGTGCCAGCAGCTCGACTAGCGGGGGGGCTGAGACCCAGTACTTC.

The rearrangement uses TRBV6-5 and TRBJ2-5, with 7 bases fitting TRBD1. After removal of 6 bases from V and 5 bases from J, the junction contained 9 bases not matched to a gene. This CDR3 region has 14 residues. CDR1 and CDR2 (germline): MNHEY, SVGAGI. The CDR3 nucleotides read TGTGCCAGCAGAGCAGGGGGTTCTGCGGAGACCCAGTACTTC. Translation gives CASRAGGSAETQYF.

The table lists this clone with a count of one. The chain links TRBV2 to TRBJ1-1; the match to TRBD1 covers 10 bases. Per the germline V gene, CDR1 is SNHLY and CDR2 is FYNNEI. V shed 9 bases, J shed 3 bases, and the junction held 4 bases outside the gene matches. This CDR3 spans 13 amino acids. DNA for the CDR3: TGTGCCAGACGACAGGGGGCGGACACTGAAGCTTTCTTT. Its translation is CARRQGADTEAFF.

V gene TRBV24-1 combines with J gene TRBJ1-2; the match to TRBD1 covers 11 bases. The CDR3 extends over 16 amino acids. Germline V gene lookup returns CDR1 KGHDR and CDR2 SFDVKD. After removal of 4 bases from V and 4 bases from J, the junction contained 7 bases not matched to a gene. The chain's CDR3 is CATSDAGTGGVYGYTF. As DNA, the CDR3 is TGTGCCACCAGTGACGCCGGGACAGGGGGAGTCTATGGCTACACCTTC.

The V call is TRBV7-9, the J call TRBJ2-1; D is possibly TRBD2 (6 bases). The germline V gene encodes CDR1 SEHNR and CDR2 FQNEAQ (reference sequence). This CDR3 is built from 14 residues. V dropped 2 bases and J dropped 13 bases, with 18 bases sitting between them. This chain's CDR3 is CASSLRSMAGIQFF. The CDR3 nucleotides read TGTGCCAGCAGCTTACGCTCTATGGCGGGGATTCAGTTCTTC. Full variable domain (remainder filled in from reference TRBV7-9 and TRBJ2-1): DTGVSQNPRHKITKRGQNVTFRCDPISEHNRLYWYRQTLGQGPEFLTYFQNEAQLEKSRLLSDRFSAERPKGSFSTLEIQRTEQGDSAMYLCASSLRSMAGIQFFGPGTRLTVL.

This rearrangement joins TRBV5-1 to TRBJ1-2; 7 nucleotides align to TRBD1. The length of the CDR3 is 16 residues. The germline V gene encodes CDR1 SGHRS and CDR2 YFSETQ. The ends lost 5 bases at V and 1 base at J; junction bases unmatched: 11. The CDR3 is CASSYVQGTLNYGYTF. As DNA, the CDR3 is TGCGCCAGCAGTTACGTACAGGGGACCCTTAACTATGGCTACACCTTC.

This clone was seen only a few times. This rearrangement joins TRBV7-9 to TRBJ1-1; perhaps TRBD1 as D (6 bases). The CDR3 sequence is 14 residues long. V lost 5 bases and J lost 5, with 15 bases in between. Looked up from germline, CDR1 is SEHNR and CDR2 is FQNEAQ (reference sequence). The CDR3 bases are TGTGCCAGCAGCCCCTCAGGGGCAGGGACTGAAGCTTTCTTT. Translating gives CASSPSGAGTEAFF.

The rearrangement uses TRBV7-8 and TRBJ2-7, with TRBD2 matching 7 bases. Trimming cost V 0 bases and J 3 bases; bases outside gene matches: 11. Germline V CDR1 and CDR2: SGHVS, FQNEAQ. This CDR3 spans 17 amino acids. The CDR3 sequence is CASSLAPTSVPFYEQYF. The CDR3 DNA is TGTGCCAGCAGCTTAGCGCCCACTAGCGTACCCTTCTACGAGCAGTACTTC.

The chain links TRBV6-5 to TRBJ1-4; 10 nucleotides match TRBD1. Germline V gene data show CDR1 as MNHEY and CDR2 as SVGAGI. V was clipped by 6 bases and J by 8 bases; unmatched bases: 6. The CDR3 totals 14 residues. The CDR3 spells CASRDRGEWEKLFF. CDR3 DNA sequence: TGTGCCAGCAGGGACAGGGGGGAATGGGAAAAACTGTTTTTT.

The rearrangement uses TRBV6-5 and TRBJ2-7; 8 bases agree with TRBD1. This CDR3 spans 15 amino acids. In germline, CDR1 is MNHEY, CDR2 SVGAGI. Germline trimming cut 5 bases from V and 5 bases from J; bases unmatched to any gene: 11. CDR3 region: CASSPGQVFKDEQYF. The CDR3 nucleotides are TGTGCCAGCAGTCCGGGACAGGTCTTTAAAGACGAGCAGTACTTC.

The V gene is TRBV12-3 or TRBV12-4, the J gene TRBJ1-2; D is unclear. Trimming pared 6 bases from V and 0 bases from J, leaving 5 bases between. This CDR3 is 12 amino acids long. In DNA form, the CDR3 reads TGTGCCAGCAGCCCCTCTAACTATGGCTACACCTTC. Translating it yields CASSPSNYGYTF.

This clone was seen only once. V and J are TRBV3-1 (or the pseudogene TRBV3-2) and TRBJ2-2; no reliable D call. The CDR3 covers 11 residues. Germline V gene data show CDR1 as LGHDT and CDR2 as YNNKEL (reference sequence). V lost 5 bases and J lost 9, with 7 bases in between. CDR3: CASSYSRELFF. The CDR3 DNA follows: TGTGCCAGCAGCTACTCCAGGGAGCTGTTTTTT.

This chain uses TRBV25-1 with TRBJ1-3, with D perhaps matching TRBD1 (5 bases). The CDR3 runs to 14 residues. Germline CDR1 and CDR2: MGHDK and SYGVNS. Deletions cut 2 bases from V and 0 bases from J, with 5 bases between. The CDR3 protein is CASSEDSSGNTIYF. CDR3 coding DNA: TGTGCCAGCAGTGAAGACAGCTCTGGAAACACCATATATTTT.

The chain uses TRBV7-2 and TRBJ1-2; D unresolved. V was pared by 5 bases and J by 6 bases, with 13 bases between. CDR1 SGHTA and CDR2 FQGNSA come from the germline V gene. This CDR3 is 13 amino acids long. Written as DNA, the CDR3 is TGTGCCAGCAGCCAAAATCCGAGGGATGGCTACACCTTC. Amino acid sequence: CASSQNPRDGYTF.

Comment on this clone: Other DNA sequences from this sample encode an identical CDR3 as well. V is TRBV4-3 and J is TRBJ1-5; no clear D. Germline values: CDR1 LGHNA, CDR2 YSLEER. The CDR3 runs 13 residues. Trimming pared 0 bases from V and 7 bases from J, leaving 7 bases between. CDR3 sequence: CASSQDRGQPQHF. The CDR3 DNA follows: TGCGCCAGCAGCCAAGATCGCGGGCAGCCCCAGCATTTT.